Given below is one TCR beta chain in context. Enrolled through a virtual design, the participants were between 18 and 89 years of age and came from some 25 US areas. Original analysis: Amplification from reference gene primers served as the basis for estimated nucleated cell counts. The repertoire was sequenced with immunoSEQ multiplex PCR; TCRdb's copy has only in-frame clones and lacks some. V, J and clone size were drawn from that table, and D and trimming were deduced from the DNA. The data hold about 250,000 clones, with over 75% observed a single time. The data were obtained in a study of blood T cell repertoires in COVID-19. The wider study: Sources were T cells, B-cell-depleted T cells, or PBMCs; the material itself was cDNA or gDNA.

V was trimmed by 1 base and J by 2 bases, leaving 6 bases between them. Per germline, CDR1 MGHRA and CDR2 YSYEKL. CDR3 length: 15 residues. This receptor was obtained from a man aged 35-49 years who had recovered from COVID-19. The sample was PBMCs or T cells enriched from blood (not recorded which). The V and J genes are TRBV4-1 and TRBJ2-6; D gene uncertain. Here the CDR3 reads CASSQGGAGANVLTF. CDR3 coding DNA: TGCGCCAGCAGCCAAGGCGGTGCTGGGGCCAACGTCCTGACTTTC.